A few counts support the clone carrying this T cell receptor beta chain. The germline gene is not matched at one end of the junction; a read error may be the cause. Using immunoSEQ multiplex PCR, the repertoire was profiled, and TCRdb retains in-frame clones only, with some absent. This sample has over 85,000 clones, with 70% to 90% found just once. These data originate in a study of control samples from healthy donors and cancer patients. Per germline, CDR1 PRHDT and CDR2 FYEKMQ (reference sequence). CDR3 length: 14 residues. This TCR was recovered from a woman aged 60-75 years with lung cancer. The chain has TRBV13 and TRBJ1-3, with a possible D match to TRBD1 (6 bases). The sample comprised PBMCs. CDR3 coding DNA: TGTGCCAGCAGCCTAGGGGGGAGTGGAAACACCATATATTTT. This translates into CASSLGGSGNTIYF.